This T cell receptor (beta chain) was identified in a study of identical twins. Study conclusions and caveats: Researchers reported excess low generation probability among twin-shared out-of-frame alpha sequences.

TCRdb recomputed calls from the 5' RACE reads with MiXCR, one row per CDR3 protein. The sample carries approximately 500,000 distinct CDR3 sequences, around 15% recorded once. Every sampled donor was Caucasian and healthy. The V gene's germline CDR1 is SGHTA and CDR2 FQGNSA. CDR3 length: 11 residues. Trimming shortened V by 3 bases and J by 9 bases, and 6 bases separated the two germline ends. This clonotype was picked up many times. The antigen is unknown. The sample was also reused in another study, on yellow fever vaccine responses in identical twins. As reported in that work: After vaccination, twins' T cell response reportedly seemed partly convergent, partly personalized.

V gene TRBV7-2 combines with J gene TRBJ2-1; D is unresolved. Sequenced input: CD4+ T cells sorted from blood. The receptor was derived from a woman in her late teens or twenties in good health. This chain's CDR3 is CASSLDLEQFF. The CDR3 DNA reads as TGTGCCAGCAGCTTGGACCTTGAGCAGTTCTTC.